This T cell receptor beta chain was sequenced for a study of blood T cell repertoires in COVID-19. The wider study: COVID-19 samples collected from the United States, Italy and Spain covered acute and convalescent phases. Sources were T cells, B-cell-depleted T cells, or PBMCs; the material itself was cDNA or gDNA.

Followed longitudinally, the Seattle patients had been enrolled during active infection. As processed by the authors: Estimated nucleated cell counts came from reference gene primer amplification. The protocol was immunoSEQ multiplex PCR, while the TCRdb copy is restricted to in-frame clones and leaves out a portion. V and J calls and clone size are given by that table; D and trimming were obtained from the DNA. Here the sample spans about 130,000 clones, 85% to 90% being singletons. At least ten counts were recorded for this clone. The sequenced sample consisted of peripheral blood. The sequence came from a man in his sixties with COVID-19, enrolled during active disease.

CDR3 nucleotides: TGTGCCTGGAGATTGGGACAGGGCTCGAGCTCCTACAATGAGCAGTTCTTC. Its translation is CAWRLGQGSSSYNEQFF. This rearrangement joins TRBV30 to TRBJ2-1; 9 positions agree with TRBD1. V shed 3 bases, J shed 0 bases, and the junction held 9 bases outside the gene matches. Germline CDR1 is GTSNPN and CDR2 is SVGIG (reference sequence). This CDR3 has 17 residues.